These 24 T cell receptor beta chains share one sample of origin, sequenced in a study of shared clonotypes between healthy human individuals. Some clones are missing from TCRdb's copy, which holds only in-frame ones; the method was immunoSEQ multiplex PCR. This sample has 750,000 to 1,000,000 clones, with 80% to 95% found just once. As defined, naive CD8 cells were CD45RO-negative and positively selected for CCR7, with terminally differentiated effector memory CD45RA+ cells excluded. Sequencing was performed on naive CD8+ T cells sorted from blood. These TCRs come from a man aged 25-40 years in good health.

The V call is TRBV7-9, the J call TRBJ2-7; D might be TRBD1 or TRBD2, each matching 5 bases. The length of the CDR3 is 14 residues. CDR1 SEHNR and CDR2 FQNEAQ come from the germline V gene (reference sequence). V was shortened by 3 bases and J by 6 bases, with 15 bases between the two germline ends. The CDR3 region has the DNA TGTGCCAGCAGCTTGGGGCCACCCGAGGGCGAGCAGTACTTC. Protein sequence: CASSLGPPEGEQYF.

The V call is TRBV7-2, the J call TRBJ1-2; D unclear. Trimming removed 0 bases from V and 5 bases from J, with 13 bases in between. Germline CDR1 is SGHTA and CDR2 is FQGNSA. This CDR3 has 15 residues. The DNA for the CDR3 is TGTGCCAGCAGCTTAGCCGGAGTGGTCCCATATGGCTACACCTTC. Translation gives CASSLAGVVPYGYTF.

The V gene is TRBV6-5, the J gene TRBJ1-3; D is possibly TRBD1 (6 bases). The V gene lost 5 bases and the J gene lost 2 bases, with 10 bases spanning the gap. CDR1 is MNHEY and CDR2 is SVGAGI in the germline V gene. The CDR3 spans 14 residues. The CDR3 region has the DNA TGTGCCAGCAGTCAAACAGGGACTGGAAACACCATATATTTT. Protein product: CASSQTGTGNTIYF.

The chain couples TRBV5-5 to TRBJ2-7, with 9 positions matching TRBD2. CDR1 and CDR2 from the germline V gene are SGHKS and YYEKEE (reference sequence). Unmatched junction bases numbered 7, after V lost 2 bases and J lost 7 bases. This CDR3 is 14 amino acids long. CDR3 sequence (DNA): TGTGCCAGCAGCTTTGCGGGAGGGCCGGTTGAGCAGTACTTC. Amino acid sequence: CASSFAGGPVEQYF.

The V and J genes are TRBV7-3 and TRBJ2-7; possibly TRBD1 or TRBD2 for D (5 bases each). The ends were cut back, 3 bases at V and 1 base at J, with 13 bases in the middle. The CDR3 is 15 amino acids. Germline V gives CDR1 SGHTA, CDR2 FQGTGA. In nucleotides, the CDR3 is TGTGCCAGCAGCTTCCTTGGGACGGTTTCCTACGAGCAGTACTTC. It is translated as CASSFLGTVSYEQYF.

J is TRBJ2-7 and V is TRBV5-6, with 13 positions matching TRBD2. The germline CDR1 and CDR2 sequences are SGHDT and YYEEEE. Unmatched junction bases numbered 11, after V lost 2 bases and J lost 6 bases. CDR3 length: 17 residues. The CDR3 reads CASSFGLAGASRLEQYF. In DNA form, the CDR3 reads TGTGCCAGCAGCTTCGGACTAGCGGGAGCGTCCAGGCTCGAGCAGTACTTC.

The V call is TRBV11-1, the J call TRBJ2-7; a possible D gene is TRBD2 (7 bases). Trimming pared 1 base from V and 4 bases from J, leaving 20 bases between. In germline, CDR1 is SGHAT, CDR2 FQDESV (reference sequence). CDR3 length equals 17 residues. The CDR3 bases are TGTGCCAGCAGCTTAGGGGGGGGAGGACAGAAGAGTTACGAGCAGTACTTC. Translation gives CASSLGGGGQKSYEQYF.

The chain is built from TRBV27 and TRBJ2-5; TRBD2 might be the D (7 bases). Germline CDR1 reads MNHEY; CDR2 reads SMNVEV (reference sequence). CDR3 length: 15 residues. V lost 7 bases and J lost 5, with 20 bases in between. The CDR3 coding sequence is TGTGCCAGCACCTGGGGGGCTAGCGGATGGGAGACCCAGTACTTC. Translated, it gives CASTWGASGWETQYF.

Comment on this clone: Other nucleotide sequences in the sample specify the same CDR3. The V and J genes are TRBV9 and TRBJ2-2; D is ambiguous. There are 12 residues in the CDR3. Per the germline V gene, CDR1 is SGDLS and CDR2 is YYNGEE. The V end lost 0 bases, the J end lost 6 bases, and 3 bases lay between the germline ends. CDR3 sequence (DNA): TGTGCCAGCAGCGTAGACCCCGGGGAGCTGTTTTTT. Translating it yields CASSVDPGELFF.

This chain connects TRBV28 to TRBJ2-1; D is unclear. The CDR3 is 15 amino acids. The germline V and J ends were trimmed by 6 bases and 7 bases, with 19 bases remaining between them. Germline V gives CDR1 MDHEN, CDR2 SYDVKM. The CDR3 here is CASSQINSEANEQFF. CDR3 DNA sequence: TGTGCCAGCAGCCAAATAAACTCCGAGGCGAATGAGCAGTTCTTC.

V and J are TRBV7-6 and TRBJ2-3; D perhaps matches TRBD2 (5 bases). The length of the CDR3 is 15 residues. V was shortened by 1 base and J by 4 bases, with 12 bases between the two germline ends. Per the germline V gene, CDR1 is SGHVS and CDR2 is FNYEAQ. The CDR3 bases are TGTGCCAGCAGCTTAGAAGCGGTAGTCGCAGATACGCAGTATTTT. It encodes CASSLEAVVADTQYF.

This chain's CDR3 is CASSPLGRLYQETQYF. The CDR3 nucleotides read TGTGCCAGCAGCCCCCTGGGGAGGTTGTACCAAGAGACCCAGTACTTC. The chain recombines TRBV7-2 with TRBJ2-5, with TRBD2 as a possible D gene (6 bases). Trimming shortened V by 5 bases and J by 0 bases, and 16 bases separated the two germline ends. Germline assignment: CDR1 SGHTA and CDR2 FQGNSA. The CDR3 spans 16 residues. The variable domain in full, with the rest retrieved from reference TRBV7-2 and TRBJ2-5, is GAGVSQSPSNKVTEKGKDVELRCDPISGHTALYWYRQSLGQGLEFLIYFQGNSAPDKSGLPSDRFSAERTGGSVSTLTIQRTQQEDSAVYLCASSPLGRLYQETQYFGPGTRLLVL.

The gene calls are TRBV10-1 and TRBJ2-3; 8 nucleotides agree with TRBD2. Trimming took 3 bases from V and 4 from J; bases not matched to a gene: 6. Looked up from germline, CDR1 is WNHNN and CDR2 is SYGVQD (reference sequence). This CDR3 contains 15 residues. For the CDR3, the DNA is TGCGCCAGCAGTGAAGAGCGGGAGCGCGCAGATACGCAGTATTTT. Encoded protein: CASSEERERADTQYF.

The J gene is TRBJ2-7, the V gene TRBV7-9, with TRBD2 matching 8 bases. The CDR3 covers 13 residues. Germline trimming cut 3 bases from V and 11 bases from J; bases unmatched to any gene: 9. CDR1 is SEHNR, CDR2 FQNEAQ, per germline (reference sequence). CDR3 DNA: TGTGCCAGCAGCTTGCGGTTAGATAGCGGGAAGTACTTC. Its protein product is CASSLRLDSGKYF.

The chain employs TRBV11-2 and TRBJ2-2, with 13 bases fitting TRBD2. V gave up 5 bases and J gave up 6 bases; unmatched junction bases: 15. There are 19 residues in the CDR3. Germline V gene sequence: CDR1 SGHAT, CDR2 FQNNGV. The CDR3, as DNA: TGTGCCAGCAGCAATAAGACTAGCGGGAGGTGGAGTGAAGCCGGGGAGCTGTTTTTT. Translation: CASSNKTSGRWSEAGELFF. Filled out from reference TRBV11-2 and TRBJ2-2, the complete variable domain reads EAGVAQSPRYKIIEKRQSVAFWCNPISGHATLYWYQQILGQGPKLLIQFQNNGVVDDSQLPKDRFSAERLKGVDSTLKIQPAKLEDSAVYLCASSNKTSGRWSEAGELFFGEGSRLTVL.

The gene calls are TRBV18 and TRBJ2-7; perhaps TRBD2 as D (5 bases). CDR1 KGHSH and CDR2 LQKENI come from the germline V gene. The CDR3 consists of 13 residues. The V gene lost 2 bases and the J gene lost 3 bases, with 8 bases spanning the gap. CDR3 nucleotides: TGTGCCAGCTCACCAGCAGGAGGCTACGAGCAGTACTTC. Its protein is CASSPAGGYEQYF.

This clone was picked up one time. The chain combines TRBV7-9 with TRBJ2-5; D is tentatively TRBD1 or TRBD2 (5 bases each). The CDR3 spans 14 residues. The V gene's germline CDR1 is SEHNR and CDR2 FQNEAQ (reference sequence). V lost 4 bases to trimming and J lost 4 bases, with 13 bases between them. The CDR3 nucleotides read TGTGCCAGCAGCTCCCCATCGGGACGAGAGACCCAGTACTTC. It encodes CASSSPSGRETQYF.

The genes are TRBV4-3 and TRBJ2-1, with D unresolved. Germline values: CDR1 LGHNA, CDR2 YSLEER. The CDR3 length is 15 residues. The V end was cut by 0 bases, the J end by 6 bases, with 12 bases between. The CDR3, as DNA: TGCGCCAGCAGCCAAGAGAACCCCTGGTCCAATGAGCAGTTCTTC. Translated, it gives CASSQENPWSNEQFF.

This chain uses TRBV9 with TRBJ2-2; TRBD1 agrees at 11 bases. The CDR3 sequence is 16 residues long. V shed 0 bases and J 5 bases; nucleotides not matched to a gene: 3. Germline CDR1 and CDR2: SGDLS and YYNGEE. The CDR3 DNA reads TGTGCCAGCAGCGTAGCAGGGACAGGGGGTACCGGGGAGCTGTTTTTT. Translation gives CASSVAGTGGTGELFF.

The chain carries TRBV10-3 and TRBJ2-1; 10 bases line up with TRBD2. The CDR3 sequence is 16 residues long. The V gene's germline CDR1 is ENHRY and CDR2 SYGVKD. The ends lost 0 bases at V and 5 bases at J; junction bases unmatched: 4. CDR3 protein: CAISESNSGRHNEQFF. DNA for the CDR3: TGTGCCATCAGTGAGTCGAATAGCGGGAGGCACAATGAGCAGTTCTTC.

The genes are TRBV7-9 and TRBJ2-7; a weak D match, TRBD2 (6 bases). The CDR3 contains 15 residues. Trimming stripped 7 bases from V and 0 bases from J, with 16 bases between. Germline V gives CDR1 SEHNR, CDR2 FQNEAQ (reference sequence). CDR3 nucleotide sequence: TGTGCCAGCAAATCCCGGGACGGGAGCTCCTACGAGCAGTACTTC. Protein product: CASKSRDGSSYEQYF.

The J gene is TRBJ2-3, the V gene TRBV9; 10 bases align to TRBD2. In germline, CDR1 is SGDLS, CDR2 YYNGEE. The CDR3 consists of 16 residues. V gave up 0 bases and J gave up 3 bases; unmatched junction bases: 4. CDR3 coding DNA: TGTGCCAGCAGCGTAGAGAGTAGCGGGGGGACAGATACGCAGTATTTT. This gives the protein CASSVESSGGTDTQYF.

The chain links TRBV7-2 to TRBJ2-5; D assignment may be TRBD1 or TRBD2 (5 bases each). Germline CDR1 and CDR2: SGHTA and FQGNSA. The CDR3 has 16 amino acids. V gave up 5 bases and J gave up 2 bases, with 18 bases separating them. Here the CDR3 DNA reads TGTGCCAGCAGCCCAGGTTGGGGGTGGACACAAGAGACCCAGTACTTC. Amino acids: CASSPGWGWTQETQYF.

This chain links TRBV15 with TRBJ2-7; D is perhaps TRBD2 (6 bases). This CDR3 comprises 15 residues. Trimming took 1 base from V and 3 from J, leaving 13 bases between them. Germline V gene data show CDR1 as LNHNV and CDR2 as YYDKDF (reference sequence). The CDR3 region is CATSRVGDSNYEQYF. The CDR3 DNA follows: TGTGCCACCAGCAGAGTGGGGGACTCCAACTACGAGCAGTACTTC.